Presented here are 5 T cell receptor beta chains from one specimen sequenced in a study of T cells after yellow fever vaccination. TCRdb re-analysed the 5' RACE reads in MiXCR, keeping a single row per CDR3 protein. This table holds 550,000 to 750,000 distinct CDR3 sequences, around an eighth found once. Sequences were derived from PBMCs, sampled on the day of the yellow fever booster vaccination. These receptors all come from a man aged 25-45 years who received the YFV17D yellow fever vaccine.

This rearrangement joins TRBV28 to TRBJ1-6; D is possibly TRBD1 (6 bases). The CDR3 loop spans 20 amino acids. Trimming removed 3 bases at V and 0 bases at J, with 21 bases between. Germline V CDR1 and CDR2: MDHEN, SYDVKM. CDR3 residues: CASSFTSPQGSSSYNSPLHF. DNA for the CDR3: TGTGCCAGCAGTTTCACCTCGCCTCAGGGGTCGAGCTCCTATAATTCACCCCTCCACTTT.

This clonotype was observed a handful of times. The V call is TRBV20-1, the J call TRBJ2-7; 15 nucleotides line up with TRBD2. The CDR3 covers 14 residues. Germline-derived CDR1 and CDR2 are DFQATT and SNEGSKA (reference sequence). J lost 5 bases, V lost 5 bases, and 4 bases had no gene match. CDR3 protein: CSAGGLAGGNEQYF. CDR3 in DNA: TGCAGTGCTGGCGGACTAGCGGGAGGGAACGAGCAGTACTTC.

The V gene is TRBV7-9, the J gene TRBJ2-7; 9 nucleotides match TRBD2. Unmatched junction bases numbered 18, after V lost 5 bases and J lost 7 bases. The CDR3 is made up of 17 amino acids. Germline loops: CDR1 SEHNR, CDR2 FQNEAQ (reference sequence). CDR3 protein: CASSPGGLAGEGFEQYF. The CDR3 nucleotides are TGTGCCAGCAGCCCCGGGGGATTAGCGGGAGAAGGTTTTGAGCAGTACTTC.

CDR3 nucleotides: TGTGCCAGCAGCGAATATCTCCGGGGCCCCAAGCACGAGACCCAGTACTTC. This translates into CASSEYLRGPKHETQYF. This rearrangement joins TRBV7-9 to TRBJ2-5, with D perhaps matching TRBD1 or TRBD2 (5 bases each). V was trimmed by 5 bases and J by 5 bases, leaving 24 bases between them. The germline V gene has CDR1 SEHNR and CDR2 FQNEAQ (reference sequence). This CDR3 comprises 17 residues. Looking up the rest from reference TRBV7-9 and TRBJ2-5 gives the full variable domain: DTGVSQNPRHKITKRGQNVTFRCDPISEHNRLYWYRQTLGQGPEFLTYFQNEAQLEKSRLLSDRFSAERPKGSFSTLEIQRTEQGDSAMYLCASSEYLRGPKHETQYFGPGTRLLVL.

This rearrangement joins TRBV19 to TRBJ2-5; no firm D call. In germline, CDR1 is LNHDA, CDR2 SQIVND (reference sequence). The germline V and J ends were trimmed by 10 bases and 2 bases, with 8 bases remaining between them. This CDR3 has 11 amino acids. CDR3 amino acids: CATHWQETQYF. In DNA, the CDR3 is TGTGCCACCCACTGGCAAGAGACCCAGTACTTC.